One and the same sample provided the 23 T cell receptor beta chains below, sequenced in a study of technical replicates of blood from a few donors. Generated by immunoSEQ multiplex PCR, the TCRdb table keeps only in-frame clones and is missing some. The repertoire holds around 97,000 clones, with about 96% as singletons. Sequencing was done on a sample of T cells isolated from PBMCs. These receptors originate from a human donor in good health.

The chain has TRBV18 and TRBJ1-3, with a possible D match to TRBD1 (5 bases). Trimming removed 3 bases from V and 4 bases from J, with 16 bases in between. The CDR3 length is 16 residues. CDR1 is KGHSH, CDR2 LQKENI, per germline. In DNA, the CDR3 is TGTGCCAGCTCACCTCCGAGTCGGGGGTCAGGAAACACCATATATTTT. Its protein product is CASSPPSRGSGNTIYF.

CDR3 region: CASSLTTQGLGEQFF. CDR3 bases: TGTGCCAGCAGCTTAACTACGCAGGGGTTGGGTGAGCAGTTCTTC. The rearrangement uses TRBV7-3 and TRBJ2-1, with D maybe TRBD1 (6 bases). Germline V gives CDR1 SGHTA, CDR2 FQGTGA. The CDR3 runs 15 residues. V lost 0 bases to trimming and J lost 9 bases, with 15 bases between them.

V and J are TRBV15 and TRBJ2-5, with D perhaps TRBD2 (6 bases). The V end lost 0 bases, the J end lost 5 bases, and 13 bases lay between the germline ends. Germline lookup yields CDR1 LNHNV and CDR2 YYDKDF (reference sequence). The CDR3 covers 15 residues. CDR3 residues: CATSRDGGSWETQYF. As DNA, the CDR3 is TGTGCCACCAGCAGAGATGGGGGGTCTTGGGAGACCCAGTACTTC.

The chain couples TRBV2 to TRBJ2-5; 8 bases match TRBD1. CDR3 size: 13 residues. Per germline, CDR1 SNHLY and CDR2 FYNNEI. Losses at the gene ends were 5 bases for V and 5 bases for J; bases not matched to a gene: 4. In DNA, the CDR3 is TGTGCCAGCAGTTGGACAGGGAGGGAGACCCAGTACTTC. Translating gives CASSWTGRETQYF. Variable domain in full (rest from reference TRBV2 and TRBJ2-5): EPEVTQTPSHQVTQMGQEVILRCVPISNHLYFYWYRQILGQKVEFLVSFYNNEISEKSEIFDDQFSVERPDGSNFTLKIRSTKLEDSAMYFCASSWTGRETQYFGPGTRLLVL.

V usage is TRBV5-1 and J usage is TRBJ2-1; D unclear. CDR3 length: 13 residues. Germline CDR1 is SGHRS and CDR2 is YFSETQ. Trimming removed 0 bases from V and 6 bases from J, with 7 bases in between. In DNA, the CDR3 is TGCGCCAGCAGCTTGGTGGCAGGCAATGAGCAGTTCTTC. The encoded protein is CASSLVAGNEQFF.

The chain carries TRBV19 and TRBJ1-5, with D unresolved. CDR3 length: 15 residues. The germline V and J ends were trimmed by 5 bases and 0 bases, with 11 bases remaining between them. Germline V gives CDR1 LNHDA, CDR2 SQIVND (reference sequence). The CDR3, as DNA: TGTGCCAGTAGTCCGTCCCAGAATAGCAATCAGCCCCAGCATTTT. This sequence encodes CASSPSQNSNQPQHF.

The chain recombines TRBV4-3 with TRBJ2-7; 9 bases agree with TRBD2. CDR3 length equals 15 residues. Trimming took 3 bases from V and 8 from J; bases not matched to a gene: 11. Germline assignment: CDR1 LGHNA and CDR2 YSLEER. Written as DNA, the CDR3 is TGCGCCAGCAGCCATCCCATAGCGGGAGAATTCAAGCAGTACTTC. Translation: CASSHPIAGEFKQYF.

The chain couples TRBV16 to TRBJ2-1; 9 bases line up with TRBD2. Germline lookup yields CDR1 KGHSY and CDR2 FQNENV. V shed 0 bases, J shed 4 bases, and the junction held 4 bases outside the gene matches. The CDR3 extends over 16 amino acids. The CDR3 protein is CASSQSPREGYNEQFF. The CDR3 bases are TGTGCCAGCAGCCAATCGCCGCGGGAGGGATACAATGAGCAGTTCTTC.

The CDR3 DNA reads TGTGCCAGCAGCTTTCAGGGAAACTATGGCTACACCTTC. Its translation: CASSFQGNYGYTF. This chain connects TRBV5-4 to TRBJ1-2, with D possibly TRBD1 on 5 matching bases. Trimming shortened V by 2 bases and J by 2 bases, and 7 bases separated the two germline ends. This CDR3 has 13 residues. In germline, CDR1 is SGHNT, CDR2 YYREEE (reference sequence).

The rearrangement links TRBV28 to TRBJ1-1, with D possibly TRBD1 on 6 matching bases. Germline loops: CDR1 MDHEN, CDR2 SYDVKM. The V end lost 5 bases, the J end lost 4 bases, and 20 bases lay between the germline ends. This CDR3 contains 16 residues. The DNA for the CDR3 is TGTGCCAGCAGTGAAAGTGGACAGTGGGAGAGCACTGAAGCTTTCTTT. Its protein is CASSESGQWESTEAFF.

This CDR3 is CASSFSGIEETQYF. The CDR3, as DNA: TGTGCCAGCAGTTTTAGCGGGATTGAAGAGACCCAGTACTTC. The chain links TRBV6-5 to TRBJ2-5, with TRBD2 matching over 8 bases. V lost 4 bases, J lost 3 bases, and 4 bases stayed unmatched. CDR1 MNHEY and CDR2 SVGAGI come from the germline V gene. CDR3 size: 14 residues.

The chain employs TRBV4-1 and TRBJ2-7; 8 bases are a match to TRBD2. The CDR3 length is 18 residues. Germline V CDR1 and CDR2: MGHRA, YSYEKL. V was pared by 4 bases and J by 2 bases, with 16 bases of the junction left unmatched. The CDR3 nucleotides are TGCGCCAGCAGCCTCCTTTGGGCCCCGACTAGCGTTCCCTACGAGCAGTACTTC. This codes for CASSLLWAPTSVPYEQYF.

This chain links TRBV19 with TRBJ2-3; no reliable D call. The ends were cut back, 6 bases at V and 5 bases at J, with 9 bases in the middle. Germline-derived CDR1 and CDR2 are LNHDA and SQIVND (reference sequence). The CDR3 has 12 amino acids. The CDR3 sequence is CASSLSGDTQYF. CDR3 sequence (DNA): TGTGCCAGTAGCCTCAGTGGAGATACGCAGTATTTT.

The chain couples TRBV9 to TRBJ2-1; 12 bases match TRBD2. This CDR3 has 19 residues. V dropped 0 bases and J dropped 7; count of bases not matched to a gene: 14. The germline V gene encodes CDR1 SGDLS and CDR2 YYNGEE. The CDR3 sequence: CASSVVAGASGRGANEQFF. The CDR3 DNA reads TGTGCCAGCAGCGTAGTCGCGGGGGCTAGCGGGAGGGGAGCGAATGAGCAGTTCTTC.

The chain combines TRBV7-2 with TRBJ1-2; D not resolved. CDR3 length equals 13 residues. Germline V gives CDR1 SGHTA, CDR2 FQGNSA. Trimming left V 2 bases short and J 4 bases short, with 8 bases between. DNA of the CDR3: TGTGCCAGCAGCTTAAACCGAGGCTATGGCTACACCTTC. Encoded protein: CASSLNRGYGYTF.

The chain has TRBV7-9 and TRBJ2-2; TRBD1 matches at 12 bases. With V trimmed by 4 bases and J by 6 bases, 6 bases remained unmatched. The germline CDR1 and CDR2 sequences are SEHNR and FQNEAQ (reference sequence). This CDR3 comprises 16 residues. The CDR3 here is CASSSPGTGGPGELFF. The CDR3 DNA reads TGTGCCAGCAGCTCCCCAGGGACAGGGGGCCCCGGGGAGCTGTTTTTT.

J is TRBJ2-1 and V is TRBV5-6; 7 nucleotides match TRBD2. Germline lookup yields CDR1 SGHDT and CDR2 YYEEEE. The CDR3 length is 15 residues. The trim removed 2 bases at V and 7 bases at J, leaving 9 bases unmatched. CDR3 loop: CASSFGGGPKNEQFF. CDR3 nucleotide sequence: TGTGCCAGCAGCTTCGGGGGAGGGCCAAAAAATGAGCAGTTCTTC.

The rearrangement joins TRBV7-6 to TRBJ1-4; D may be TRBD1 (6 bases). The ends were cut back, 5 bases at V and 5 bases at J, with 12 bases in the middle. CDR3 length: 14 amino acids. Germline V gene data show CDR1 as SGHVS and CDR2 as FNYEAQ. CDR3 nucleotide sequence: TGTGCCAGCAGCCAATGGACAGCGAATGAAAAACTGTTTTTT. Translation gives CASSQWTANEKLFF.

This clone was picked up one time. The rearrangement links TRBV27 to TRBJ2-1; 7 positions agree with TRBD2. The CDR3 has 12 amino acids. V dropped 7 bases and J dropped 10; count of bases not matched to a gene: 7. The germline V gene has CDR1 MNHEY and CDR2 SMNVEV (reference sequence). The CDR3 DNA reads TGTGCCAGCATGGCGGGAGTGGGCGAGCAGTTCTTC. It codes for CASMAGVGEQFF.

This rearrangement joins TRBV9 to TRBJ2-3; D call uncertain. Germline values: CDR1 SGDLS, CDR2 YYNGEE. Trimming cost V 0 bases and J 4 bases, with 6 bases left between them. The CDR3 is made up of 13 amino acids. The CDR3 sequence: CASSVDFSDTQYF. The CDR3 DNA follows: TGTGCCAGCAGCGTAGACTTTTCAGATACGCAGTATTTT.

This clone was counted a single time. The chain carries TRBV21-1 and TRBJ2-1; the D segment call TRBD2 is taken from the table without a DNA check. TRBV21-1 is an annotated pseudogene. The CDR3 is 17 residues long. CDR3 DNA sequence: TGTGCCAGCAGCAAAGCGGGACCGACTAGCGGGACTCCTGAGCAGTTCTTC. Its translation: CASSKAGPTSGTPEQFF.

The rearrangement links TRBV30 to TRBJ1-2; D is undetermined. Germline values: CDR1 GTSNPN, CDR2 SVGIG (reference sequence). This CDR3 comprises 13 residues. Trimming took off 0 bases at V and 4 bases at J, with 9 bases between the two ends. CDR3 nucleotides: TGTGCCTGGAGTGTTTCGTCAGGCTATGGCTACACCTTC. Amino acid sequence: CAWSVSSGYGYTF.

The chain carries TRBV5-1 and TRBJ1-6, with 9 bases matching TRBD1. The CDR3 has 13 residues. J lost 10 bases, V lost 8 bases, and 7 bases had no gene match. Germline values: CDR1 SGHRS, CDR2 YFSETQ. The CDR3 nucleotides are TGCGCCAGGCCGGGACAGGGAGGATCACCCCTCCACTTT. Protein: CARPGQGGSPLHF.